The 18 T cell receptor beta chains given below trace back to one sample, sequenced in a study of T cell changes during pregnancy in multiple sclerosis (dated by TCRdb to the late 2010s). Receptors were amplified or captured by the immunoSEQ multiplex PCR assay. TCRdb mirrors the immuneACCESS table, restricted to in-frame sequences. Some clones are absent from its copies; in checked studies, under half trace to an unresolved V gene, and the reason for the others is unknown. This sample gives roughly 38,000 clones in total; 88% of them show up just once. Together, the top ten hold about 7% of the sample. The sequencing used CD8+ T cells from peripheral blood mononuclear cells, collected in the third trimester of pregnancy. The source is a female donor with multiple sclerosis, enrolled in a pregnancy study.

The gene calls are TRBV9 and TRBJ2-7; 8 bases match TRBD1. The CDR3 is made up of 15 amino acids. Germline V CDR1 and CDR2: SGDLS, YYNGEE. V lost 0 bases to trimming and J lost 4 bases; unmatched junction nucleotides: 6. DNA of the CDR3: TGTGCCAGCAGCGTAGGATCAGGGGGCGGTTACGAGCAGTACTTC. Encoded protein: CASSVGSGGGYEQYF.

The rearrangement uses TRBV7-9 and TRBJ1-1, with unresolved D. CDR1 is SEHNR, CDR2 FQNEAQ, per germline (reference sequence). The CDR3 loop spans 16 amino acids. V shed 5 bases and J shed 5 bases, with 21 bases lying between them. This CDR3 reads CASSRVGGAGDTEAFF. In nucleotides, the CDR3 is TGTGCCAGCAGCCGGGTGGGTGGAGCCGGTGATACTGAAGCTTTCTTT.

The rearrangement joins TRBV6-1 to TRBJ1-5; weak D call: TRBD1 (6 bases). V shed 6 bases and J shed 7 bases, with 19 bases lying between them. The CDR3 has 15 residues. Germline CDR1 MNHNS, CDR2 SASEGT. Written as DNA, the CDR3 is TGTGCCAGCAGCCCAGGGCGGGGGCTTCGGCAGCCCCAGCATTTT. Protein product: CASSPGRGLRQPQHF.

The V and J genes are TRBV9 and TRBJ1-2, with 7 bases lining up with TRBD1. V shed 3 bases and J 2 bases; nucleotides not matched to a gene: 4. The CDR3 has 14 amino acids. Germline lookup yields CDR1 SGDLS and CDR2 YYNGEE. The CDR3 region is CASSAQQGNYGYTF. The CDR3 DNA reads TGTGCCAGCAGCGCCCAACAGGGGAACTATGGCTACACCTTC.

The genes are TRBV30 and TRBJ2-5, with 13 bases matching TRBD2. Looked up from germline, CDR1 is GTSNPN and CDR2 is SVGIG (reference sequence). The V and J ends lost 4 bases and 1 base, in that order; junction bases with no gene match: 3. The CDR3 has 15 residues. DNA for the CDR3: TGTGCCTGGAAACTAGCGGGGGGGCTCCAAGAGACCCAGTACTTC. It is translated as CAWKLAGGLQETQYF.

The V and J genes are TRBV5-6 and TRBJ1-2; 7 bases are a match to TRBD1. The CDR3 is made up of 14 amino acids. Germline trimming cut 0 bases from V and 4 bases from J; bases unmatched to any gene: 3. Germline loops: CDR1 SGHDT, CDR2 YYEEEE. CDR3 protein: CASSLGRGAYGYTF. The CDR3 DNA reads as TGTGCCAGCAGCTTGGGCAGGGGGGCCTATGGCTACACCTTC.

V gene TRBV5-1 combines with J gene TRBJ2-3; 7 positions agree with TRBD2. The CDR3 runs to 14 residues. With V trimmed by 3 bases and J by 7 bases, 8 bases remained unmatched. Germline CDR1 and CDR2: SGHRS and YFSETQ. The CDR3 coding sequence is TGCGCCAGCAGCTGGGAGGGCCCCAGGTATACGCAGTATTTT. Translation gives CASSWEGPRYTQYF.

A single count supports this clone. Written as DNA, the CDR3 is TGCGCCAGCAGTGAGGGCAGAAAAGAGACCCAGTACTTC. Encoded protein: CASSEGRKETQYF. The chain joins TRBV10-1 to TRBJ2-5; no reliable D call. The ends were cut back, 2 bases at V and 3 bases at J, with 7 bases in the middle. CDR3 length: 13 amino acids. Germline CDR1 and CDR2: WNHNN and SYGVQD (reference sequence).

CDR3 nucleotides: TGTGCCAGCAGTTACGTGCGGGGGGGGGATACGCAGTATTTT. Its protein is CASSYVRGGDTQYF. V is TRBV6-5 and J is TRBJ2-3, with 9 bases aligning to TRBD2. Unmatched junction bases numbered 3, after V lost 2 bases and J lost 6 bases. The CDR3 sequence is 14 residues long. Germline V CDR1 and CDR2: MNHEY, SVGAGI.

This clone was recorded once. This chain connects TRBV6-1 to TRBJ2-7, with D maybe TRBD2 (6 bases). The V gene's germline CDR1 is MNHNS and CDR2 SASEGT. CDR3 length: 13 amino acids. V was clipped by 6 bases and J by 1 base, with 10 bases between them. The CDR3 spells CASSPGLSYEQYF. The CDR3 DNA sequence: TGTGCCAGCAGCCCGGGACTTTCCTACGAGCAGTACTTC.

This chain links TRBV6-5 with TRBJ1-5, with 10 nucleotides matching TRBD1. Germline V gives CDR1 MNHEY, CDR2 SVGAGI. Germline trimming cut 6 bases from V and 6 bases from J; bases unmatched to any gene: 5. The CDR3 extends over 14 amino acids. DNA for the CDR3: TGTGCCAGCAGGTCGGGACAGGGGATTCAGCCCCAGCATTTT. Amino acids: CASRSGQGIQPQHF.

The chain is built from TRBV5-1 and TRBJ1-2; no reliable D call. The germline V gene has CDR1 SGHRS and CDR2 YFSETQ. The CDR3 is made up of 13 amino acids. Trimming removed 2 bases at V and 2 bases at J, with 7 bases between. CDR3 sequence reads: CASSFVENYGYTF. The DNA of the CDR3 is TGCGCCAGCAGCTTCGTAGAGAACTATGGCTACACCTTC.

This chain uses TRBV23-1 with TRBJ1-5, with no clear D. TRBV23-1 is treated as an ORF (open reading frame) with a function not yet certain. This CDR3 contains 17 residues. With 0 bases removed from V and 2 bases from J, the gap between germline ends came to 14 bases. CDR3 nucleotide sequence: TGCGCCAGCAGTCAATCTTCGGAGGGTGGTGGCAATCAGCCCCAGCATTTT. This translates into CASSQSSEGGGNQPQHF.

This clone was counted only a few times. The same CDR3 can be traced to other DNA sequences in this sample. This rearrangement joins TRBV4-1 to TRBJ2-7, with 10 nucleotides matching TRBD1. The CDR3 consists of 16 residues. Germline CDR1 reads MGHRA; CDR2 reads YSYEKL. Trimming removed 1 base from V and 4 bases from J; junction bases left unmatched: 7. The CDR3 reads CASSQGPGQGTYEQYF. The CDR3 bases are TGCGCCAGCAGCCAAGGGCCGGGACAGGGGACGTACGAGCAGTACTTC.

This chain links TRBV7-2 with TRBJ1-1; D gene uncertain. Per germline, CDR1 SGHTA and CDR2 FQGNSA. The CDR3 extends over 14 amino acids. Trimming left V 2 bases short and J 4 bases short, with 11 bases between. The CDR3 DNA reads as TGTGCCAGCAGCTTAAGGCCGTCGGGCACTGAAGCTTTCTTT. Encoded protein: CASSLRPSGTEAFF.

This chain joins TRBV5-6 and TRBJ2-3; 7 nucleotides align to TRBD2. CDR1 and CDR2 (germline): SGHDT, YYEEEE. The CDR3 is made up of 15 amino acids. After removal of 4 bases from V and 5 bases from J, the junction contained 10 bases not matched to a gene. The CDR3 here is CASSHGWGGIDTQYF. The CDR3 DNA sequence: TGTGCCAGCAGCCACGGGTGGGGGGGGATAGATACGCAGTATTTT.

CDR3 bases: TGTGCCAGCGACACCGCCAGAGCCTCCTACGAGCAGTACTTC. It specifies CASDTARASYEQYF. This chain uses TRBV5-8 with TRBJ2-7; D is unclear. This CDR3 spans 14 amino acids. V shed 7 bases and J shed 0 bases, with 14 bases lying between them. Germline V lookup: CDR1 SGHTS, CDR2 YDEGEE. Supplemented by reference TRBV5-8 and TRBJ2-7, the full variable domain reads EAGVTQSPTHLIKTRGQQATLRCSPISGHTSVYWYQQALGLGLQFLLWYDEGEERNRGNFPPRFSGRQFPNYSSELNVNALELEDSALYLCASDTARASYEQYFGPGTRLTVT.

The chain uses TRBV27 and TRBJ2-1; D is uncertain. CDR1 MNHEY and CDR2 SMNVEV come from the germline V gene (reference sequence). Trimming took 3 bases from V and 5 from J, leaving 8 bases between them. This CDR3 region has 13 residues. The DNA for the CDR3 is TGTGCCAGCAGTTTGGTGCAGGACAATGAGCAGTTCTTC. Translated, it gives CASSLVQDNEQFF.